This T cell receptor beta chain was captured in a study of T cell clonality in common variable immunodeficiency. The table came from immunoSEQ multiplex PCR; TCRdb's copy has only in-frame clones and leaves some out. The sample is made up of about 33,000 clones, none counted only once. This clone was detected a few times. Its target is not known. Study-level points and caveats: In common variable immunodeficiency, TCR beta chains reportedly carried fewer deletions and N-nucleotide insertions.

This TCR was recovered from a human donor with common variable immunodeficiency. Sequencing input: peripheral blood mononuclear cells.

Partial CDR3 DNA: TGTGCCCCTCCGGCCGGGGGGAAAGATACG. Protein product: CAPPAGGKDT. The entire CDR3 protein reads CAPPAGGKDTQYF. The V gene is TRBV19, the J gene TRBJ2-3; 7 nucleotides line up with TRBD2. From the germline J gene comes the end of the CDR3, since the read stops 3 residues before it. The CDR3 is 13 amino acids. V shed 11 bases, J shed 5 bases, and the junction held 10 bases outside the gene matches. Looked up from germline, CDR1 is LNHDA and CDR2 is SQIVND (reference sequence).